This T cell receptor (beta chain) stems from a study of Graves' ophthalmopathy and Graves' hyperthyroidism. Ophthalmopathy-affected donors exhibited moderate-to-severe activity, CAS ≥3, NOSPECS ≥4, and duration under 3 months. For repertoire sequencing, the TCR beta CDR3 regions were amplified from RNA transcripts. HTBI primers primed a first-round RT-PCR, and a second-round multiplex PCR followed. One entry per CDR3 protein, called by TCRdb with MiXCR from the multiplex PCR reads. The repertoire holds about 400,000 distinct CDR3 sequences, with roughly 18% as singletons. Source material: peripheral blood. This TCR came from a woman between 18 and 29 years old with Graves' ophthalmopathy.

CDR3 amino acids: CASSLGLGQGYKAGELFF. In DNA, the CDR3 is TGTGCCAGCAGCTTAGGGCTTGGACAGGGGTATAAAGCCGGGGAGCTGTTTTTT. The chain couples TRBV7-2 to TRBJ2-2, with TRBD1 identical over 9 bases. The germline CDR1 and CDR2 sequences are SGHTA and FQGNSA. The CDR3 extends over 18 amino acids. V shed 1 base and J 6 bases; nucleotides not matched to a gene: 12.